A single sample is the source of the 27 T cell receptor beta chains below, sequenced in a study of blood T cell repertoires in COVID-19. The protocol was immunoSEQ multiplex PCR, while the TCRdb copy is restricted to in-frame clones and leaves out a portion. The table has 150,000 to 190,000 clones, approximately 85% seen once. The sequencing sample was made of peripheral blood. These receptors came from an older woman with COVID-19, enrolled during active disease.

The rearrangement joins TRBV5-1 to TRBJ1-6; TRBD1 aligns across 7 bases. The CDR3 covers 16 residues. V lost 5 bases to trimming and J lost 6 bases; unmatched junction nucleotides: 11. CDR1 SGHRS and CDR2 YFSETQ come from the germline V gene. The CDR3 protein is CASRSPQSGGNSPLHF. CDR3 bases: TGCGCCAGCAGATCGCCCCAGTCAGGGGGTAATTCACCCCTCCACTTT.

The chain combines TRBV12-3 or TRBV12-4 with TRBJ2-5; D possibly corresponds to TRBD2 (5 bases). The CDR3 covers 12 residues. The germline V and J ends were trimmed by 10 bases and 3 bases, with 12 bases remaining between them. The CDR3 loop is CATGVSKETQYF. The CDR3 DNA follows: TGTGCCACCGGGGTTTCGAAAGAGACCCAGTACTTC.

The chain joins TRBV18 to TRBJ1-2; 7 bases are shared with TRBD1. V was clipped by 4 bases and J by 4 bases; unmatched bases: 15. The germline gives CDR1 KGHSH, CDR2 LQKENI. The CDR3 consists of 17 residues. CDR3 sequence (DNA): TGTGCCAGCTCACTAGACAGGGCTGCCCTCTCGTTCTATGGCTACACCTTC. Protein product: CASSLDRAALSFYGYTF.

J is TRBJ2-7 and V is TRBV10-3, with a weak D call TRBD2 (5 bases). The germline V gene encodes CDR1 ENHRY and CDR2 SYGVKD. The V and J ends lost 3 bases and 4 bases respectively, with 13 bases between them. The CDR3 extends over 14 amino acids. The CDR3 protein is CAISEGPEEYEQYF. CDR3 nucleotides: TGTGCCATCAGTGAAGGGCCGGAGGAATACGAGCAGTACTTC.

J is TRBJ1-3 and V is TRBV5-1, with TRBD1 identical over 7 bases. This CDR3 is 16 amino acids long. The trim removed 4 bases at V and 0 bases at J, leaving 7 bases unmatched. CDR1 is SGHRS and CDR2 is YFSETQ in the germline V gene. This CDR3 reads CASSTGQRFSGNTIYF. The DNA for the CDR3 is TGCGCCAGCAGCACGGGACAGCGCTTCTCTGGAAACACCATATATTTT.

This chain uses TRBV18 with TRBJ1-3; 7 bases align to TRBD1. With 2 bases clipped from V and 4 bases from J, the junction kept 2 bases outside the gene matches. CDR1 and CDR2 from the germline V gene are KGHSH and LQKENI. This CDR3 is built from 14 residues. In DNA form, the CDR3 reads TGTGCCAGCTCACCATCGGACAGGGGAAACACCATATATTTT. This encodes CASSPSDRGNTIYF.

This chain connects TRBV10-1 to TRBJ2-1; 10 bases fit TRBD2. The germline gives CDR1 WNHNN, CDR2 SYGVQD (reference sequence). The length of the CDR3 is 16 residues. V trimming: 5 bases; J trimming: 3 bases; junction bases outside the gene matches: 7. The CDR3 DNA reads as TGCGCCAGCAGTCCCCTTACTAGCGGGGTCTACAATGAGCAGTTCTTC. Protein: CASSPLTSGVYNEQFF.

This clone occurred a few times. The chain joins TRBV5-1 to TRBJ2-7; tentatively, D is TRBD1 (5 bases). The V gene lost 1 base and the J gene lost 6 bases, with 14 bases spanning the gap. Germline values: CDR1 SGHRS, CDR2 YFSETQ. This CDR3 is 14 amino acids long. The CDR3 protein is CASSLSAGRREQYF. CDR3 DNA sequence: TGCGCCAGCAGCTTGTCTGCAGGGCGGCGCGAGCAGTACTTC.

The chain couples TRBV4-2 to TRBJ2-1, with TRBD2 matching over 14 bases. CDR3 size: 17 residues. V lost 6 bases and J lost 7; bases outside the gene matches: 11. Germline V gives CDR1 LGHNA, CDR2 YNFKEQ. CDR3 sequence (DNA): TGTGCCAGCAGTTCCCGACCGACTAGCGGGAGGGGAAATGAGCAGTTCTTC. Amino acid sequence: CASSSRPTSGRGNEQFF.

The rearrangement links TRBV3-1 (or the pseudogene TRBV3-2) to TRBJ1-3, with unresolved D. CDR1 and CDR2 (germline): LGHDT, YNNKEL (reference sequence). V lost 0 bases, J lost 4 bases, and 13 bases lay in between. The CDR3 has 16 residues. The CDR3 region is CASSQDNSWRGNTIYF. Written as DNA, the CDR3 is TGTGCCAGCAGCCAAGATAACAGTTGGAGGGGAAACACCATATATTTT.

The chain combines TRBV25-1 with TRBJ1-4, with 11 positions matching TRBD1. This CDR3 is 16 amino acids long. Unmatched junction bases numbered 6, after V lost 3 bases and J lost 6 bases. Per germline, CDR1 MGHDK and CDR2 SYGVNS. CDR3 loop: CASSDPRTGGYEKLFF. The CDR3 DNA follows: TGTGCCAGCAGTGATCCCAGGACAGGGGGCTATGAAAAACTGTTTTTT.

The rearrangement uses TRBV19 and TRBJ1-3; D remains unclear. Germline lookup yields CDR1 LNHDA and CDR2 SQIVND (reference sequence). The CDR3 length is 17 residues. V lost 2 bases and J 2 bases, leaving 16 bases between the germline ends. The CDR3 sequence: CASSISPGFPAGNTIYF. CDR3 sequence (DNA): TGTGCCAGTAGTATATCCCCCGGGTTCCCCGCTGGAAACACCATATATTTT.

V gene TRBV27 combines with J gene TRBJ2-7; no clear D gene. The V end lost 5 bases, the J end lost 1 base, and 9 bases lay between the germline ends. Germline-derived CDR1 and CDR2 are MNHEY and SMNVEV (reference sequence). The CDR3 contains 13 residues. The CDR3 bases are TGTGCCAGCAGTCGCTATCCTTCCTACGAGCAGTACTTC. This encodes CASSRYPSYEQYF.

The chain carries TRBV6-5 and TRBJ2-1; no clear D. This CDR3 comprises 15 residues. CDR1 and CDR2 (germline): MNHEY, SVGAGI. V gave up 7 bases and J gave up 0 bases, with 13 bases separating them. CDR3 nucleotide sequence: TGTGCCAGCACGCTCGAGGCTCTCTCCTACAATGAGCAGTTCTTC. It codes for CASTLEALSYNEQFF.

J is TRBJ1-1 and V is TRBV11-2; D not certain. The CDR3 runs to 12 residues. Per the germline V gene, CDR1 is SGHAT and CDR2 is FQNNGV. V lost 1 base, J lost 4 bases, and 4 bases lay in between. CDR3: CASSLGATEAFF. The CDR3 DNA is TGTGCCAGCAGCTTAGGGGCCACTGAAGCTTTCTTT.

This clone appeared a single time. The gene calls are TRBV6-6 and TRBJ1-1, with D possibly matching TRBD1 (6 bases). The CDR3 consists of 11 residues. The V and J ends lost 8 bases and 11 bases respectively, with 15 bases between them. Looked up from germline, CDR1 is MNHNY and CDR2 is SVGAGI (reference sequence). The CDR3 loop is CASGPGQWAFF. CDR3 nucleotides: TGTGCCAGCGGCCCGGGACAATGGGCTTTCTTT.

The V gene is TRBV5-1, the J gene TRBJ2-1, with TRBD2 matching over 7 bases. After removal of 0 bases from V and 4 bases from J, the junction contained 7 bases not matched to a gene. Per the germline V gene, CDR1 is SGHRS and CDR2 is YFSETQ. The CDR3 loop spans 16 amino acids. The CDR3 nucleotides read TGCGCCAGCAGCTTGGCCGAACTAGCGAGATACAATGAGCAGTTCTTC. Translated: CASSLAELARYNEQFF.

V gene TRBV19 combines with J gene TRBJ1-1; D possibly corresponds to TRBD1 (6 bases). From germline, CDR1 is LNHDA and CDR2 SQIVND (reference sequence). The CDR3 length is 15 residues. Trimming stripped 5 bases from V and 2 bases from J, with 15 bases between. For the CDR3, the DNA is TGTGCCAGTAGTGTTAGAAACAGGGAAAACACTGAAGCTTTCTTT. Its translation is CASSVRNRENTEAFF.

The chain's CDR3 is CASSGVGGTEAFF. The CDR3 coding sequence is TGTGCCAGCAGTGGGGTGGGGGGCACTGAAGCTTTCTTT. J is TRBJ1-1 and V is TRBV25-1; D possibly corresponds to TRBD1 (5 bases). The germline gives CDR1 MGHDK, CDR2 SYGVNS. The ends were cut back, 4 bases at V and 4 bases at J, with 10 bases in the middle. This CDR3 spans 13 amino acids.

This clone was seen once. The chain recombines TRBV3-1 (or the pseudogene TRBV3-2) with TRBJ1-2; 7 bases agree with TRBD1. Germline V gives CDR1 LGHDT, CDR2 YNNKEL (reference sequence). The length of the CDR3 is 13 residues. The ends lost 4 bases at V and 6 bases at J; junction bases unmatched: 5. CDR3 loop: CASSLNRGHGYTF. The DNA of the CDR3 is TGTGCCAGCAGCCTAAACAGGGGCCATGGCTACACCTTC.

This clone was recorded a few times. For the CDR3, the DNA is TGTGCCAGCAGCTCAAAACAGGGGAACGAGCAGTACGTC. The encoded protein is CASSSKQGNEQYV. The J gene is TRBJ2-7, the V gene TRBV7-9; 7 bases map to TRBD1. Germline trimming cut 4 bases from V and 5 bases from J; bases unmatched to any gene: 5. CDR1 is SEHNR and CDR2 is FQNEAQ in the germline V gene (reference sequence). The CDR3 is made up of 13 amino acids.

V usage is TRBV3-1 (or the pseudogene TRBV3-2) and J usage is TRBJ1-6; possibly TRBD1 for D (6 bases). The CDR3 has 14 residues. V lost 1 base and J lost 7, with 8 bases in between. The V gene's germline CDR1 is LGHDT and CDR2 YNNKEL (reference sequence). The DNA of the CDR3 is TGTGCCAGCAGCCAAGGCGACAGGAATTCACCCCTCCACTTT. It codes for CASSQGDRNSPLHF.

The rearrangement links TRBV5-6 to TRBJ2-7, with D possibly being TRBD1 (5 bases). Trimming shortened V by 4 bases and J by 3 bases, and 17 bases separated the two germline ends. This CDR3 region has 15 residues. From germline, CDR1 is SGHDT and CDR2 YYEEEE. The CDR3 sequence: CASSGAAGFGYEQYV. The CDR3 nucleotides read TGTGCCAGCAGCGGGGCCGCAGGGTTCGGCTACGAGCAGTACGTC.

This chain joins TRBV27 and TRBJ2-3; TRBD1 matches at 11 bases. Germline lookup yields CDR1 MNHEY and CDR2 SMNVEV (reference sequence). V lost 3 bases to trimming and J lost 2 bases; unmatched junction nucleotides: 4. The CDR3 spans 16 residues. The DNA of the CDR3 is TGTGCCAGCAGTTTCCGGACAGGGGGCGTCACAGATACGCAGTATTTT. As protein: CASSFRTGGVTDTQYF.

The V and J genes are TRBV5-1 and TRBJ2-2, with 10 bases that match TRBD1. The CDR3 is made up of 15 amino acids. From germline, CDR1 is SGHRS and CDR2 YFSETQ. V gave up 0 bases and J gave up 5 bases; unmatched junction bases: 1. CDR3 in amino acids: CASSLGTGGTGELFF. The CDR3, as DNA: TGCGCCAGCAGCTTGGGGACAGGGGGGACCGGGGAGCTGTTTTTT.

This clone came up once. The rearrangement links TRBV18 to TRBJ1-2; 7 nucleotides agree with TRBD1. Germline CDR1 is KGHSH and CDR2 is LQKENI. V shed 4 bases and J 2 bases; nucleotides not matched to a gene: 7. The CDR3 has 15 residues. Written as DNA, the CDR3 is TGTGCCAGCTCACTCGACAGGGTGGGAAACTATGGCTACACCTTC. As protein: CASSLDRVGNYGYTF.

This clone was detected once. The chain has TRBV9 and TRBJ2-1; D may be TRBD1 (6 bases). The V gene lost 4 bases and the J gene lost 5 bases, with 16 bases spanning the gap. Germline V gene lookup returns CDR1 SGDLS and CDR2 YYNGEE. The CDR3 runs 15 residues. The CDR3 DNA reads TGTGCCAGCAGCCCCTCGACAGGACTGAACAATGAGCAGTTCTTC. This translates into CASSPSTGLNNEQFF.